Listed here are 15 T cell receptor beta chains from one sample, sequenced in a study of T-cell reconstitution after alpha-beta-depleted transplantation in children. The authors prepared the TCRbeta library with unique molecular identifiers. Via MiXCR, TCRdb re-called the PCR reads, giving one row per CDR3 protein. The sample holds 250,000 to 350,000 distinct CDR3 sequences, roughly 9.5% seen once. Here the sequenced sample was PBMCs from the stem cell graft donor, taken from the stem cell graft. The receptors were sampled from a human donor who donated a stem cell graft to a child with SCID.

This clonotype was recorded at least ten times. This CDR3 reads CASSFRASGSYEQYF. As DNA, the CDR3 is TGTGCCAGCAGCTTCAGGGCTAGCGGCTCCTACGAGCAGTACTTC. This sequence joins TRBV27 and TRBJ2-7; TRBD2 matches 7 bases. Germline V lookup: CDR1 MNHEY, CDR2 SMNVEV (reference sequence). After removal of 6 bases from V and 0 bases from J, the junction contained 8 bases not matched to a gene. This CDR3 is 15 amino acids long.

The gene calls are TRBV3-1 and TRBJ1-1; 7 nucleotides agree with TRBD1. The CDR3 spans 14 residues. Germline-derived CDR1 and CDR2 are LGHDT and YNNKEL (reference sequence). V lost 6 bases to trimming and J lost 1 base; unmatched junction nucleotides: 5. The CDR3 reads CASRRTGANTEAFF. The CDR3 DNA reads TGTGCCAGCAGGCGAACAGGGGCGAACACTGAAGCTTTCTTT.

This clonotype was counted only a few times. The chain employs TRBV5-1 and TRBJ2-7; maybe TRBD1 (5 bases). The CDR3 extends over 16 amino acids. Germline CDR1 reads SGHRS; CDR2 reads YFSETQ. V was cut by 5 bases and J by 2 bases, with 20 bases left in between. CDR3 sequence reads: CASSFRSQGTTYEQYF. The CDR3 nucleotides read TGCGCCAGCAGTTTTCGTTCTCAGGGTACAACCTACGAGCAGTACTTC. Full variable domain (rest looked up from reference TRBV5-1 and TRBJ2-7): KAGVTQTPRYLIKTRGQQVTLSCSPISGHRSVSWYQQTPGQGLQFLFEYFSETQRNKGNFPGRFSGRQFSNSRSEMNVSTLELGDSALYLCASSFRSQGTTYEQYFGPGTRLTVT.

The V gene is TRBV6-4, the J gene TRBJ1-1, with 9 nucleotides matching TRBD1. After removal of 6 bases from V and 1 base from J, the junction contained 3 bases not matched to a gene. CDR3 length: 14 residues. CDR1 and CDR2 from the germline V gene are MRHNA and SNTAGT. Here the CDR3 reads CASRGQGGNTEAFF. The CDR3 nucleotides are TGTGCCAGCAGGGGACAGGGTGGGAACACTGAAGCTTTCTTT.

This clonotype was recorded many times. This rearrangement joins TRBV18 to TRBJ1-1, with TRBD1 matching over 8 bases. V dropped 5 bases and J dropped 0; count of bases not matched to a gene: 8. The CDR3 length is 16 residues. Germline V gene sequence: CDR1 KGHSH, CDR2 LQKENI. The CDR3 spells CASSFRTGKMNTEAFF. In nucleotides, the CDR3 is TGTGCCAGCTCATTCCGGACAGGGAAGATGAACACTGAAGCTTTCTTT.

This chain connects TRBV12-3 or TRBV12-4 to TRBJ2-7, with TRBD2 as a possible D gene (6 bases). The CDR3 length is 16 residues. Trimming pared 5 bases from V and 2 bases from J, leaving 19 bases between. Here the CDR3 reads CASSRKVAQRAYEQYF. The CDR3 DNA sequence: TGTGCCAGCAGTCGTAAAGTAGCCCAGCGGGCCTACGAGCAGTACTTC.

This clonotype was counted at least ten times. In DNA form, the CDR3 reads TGTGCCAGCAGCGTGGATCGGGGGGGCCGCGAGACCCAGTACTTC. Encoded protein: CASSVDRGGRETQYF. This chain connects TRBV9 to TRBJ2-5; 8 bases are a match to TRBD2. CDR3 length equals 15 residues. Germline CDR1 reads SGDLS; CDR2 reads YYNGEE. The ends lost 2 bases at V and 5 bases at J; junction bases unmatched: 8.

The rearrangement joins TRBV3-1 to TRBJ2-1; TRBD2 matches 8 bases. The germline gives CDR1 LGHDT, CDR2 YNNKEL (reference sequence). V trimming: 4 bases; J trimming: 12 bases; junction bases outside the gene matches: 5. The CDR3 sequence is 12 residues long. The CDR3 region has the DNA TGTGCCAGCAGCCCGGGGACTAGTGGGCAGTTCTTC. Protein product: CASSPGTSGQFF.

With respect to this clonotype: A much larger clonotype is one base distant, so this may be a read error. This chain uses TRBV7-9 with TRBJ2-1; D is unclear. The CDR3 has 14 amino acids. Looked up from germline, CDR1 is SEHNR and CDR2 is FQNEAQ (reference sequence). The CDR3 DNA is TGTGCCAGAAGCTTAGATTTGGGAACCAATGAGCAGTTCTTC. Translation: CARSLDLGTNEQFF. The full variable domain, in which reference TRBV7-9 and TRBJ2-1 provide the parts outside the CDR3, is DTGVSQNPRHKITKRGQNVTFRCDPISEHNRLYWYRQTLGQGPEFLTYFQNEAQLEKSRLLSDRFSAERPKGSFSTLEIQRTEQGDSAMYLCARSLDLGTNEQFFGPGTRLTVL.

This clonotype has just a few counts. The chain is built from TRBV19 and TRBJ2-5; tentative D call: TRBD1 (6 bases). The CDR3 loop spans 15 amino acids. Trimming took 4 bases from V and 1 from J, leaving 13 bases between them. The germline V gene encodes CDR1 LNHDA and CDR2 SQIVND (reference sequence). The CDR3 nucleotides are TGTGCCAGTAGTAGGCCAGGGGCTGGCCAAGAGACCCAGTACTTC. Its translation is CASSRPGAGQETQYF.

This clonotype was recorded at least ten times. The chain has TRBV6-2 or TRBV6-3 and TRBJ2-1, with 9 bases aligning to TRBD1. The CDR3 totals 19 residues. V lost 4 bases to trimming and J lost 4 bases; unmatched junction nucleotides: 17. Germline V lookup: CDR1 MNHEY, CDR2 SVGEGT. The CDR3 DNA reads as TGTGCCAGCAGTTCCTTAAGCCGCCCCGGGACAGGGCTGTACAATGAGCAGTTCTTC. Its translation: CASSSLSRPGTGLYNEQFF.

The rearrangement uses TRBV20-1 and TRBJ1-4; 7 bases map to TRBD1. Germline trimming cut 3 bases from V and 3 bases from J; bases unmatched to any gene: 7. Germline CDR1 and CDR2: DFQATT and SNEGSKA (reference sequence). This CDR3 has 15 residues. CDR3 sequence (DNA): TGCAGTGCTAGTATAGGGGGGACAGCTAATGAAAAACTGTTTTTT. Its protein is CSASIGGTANEKLFF.

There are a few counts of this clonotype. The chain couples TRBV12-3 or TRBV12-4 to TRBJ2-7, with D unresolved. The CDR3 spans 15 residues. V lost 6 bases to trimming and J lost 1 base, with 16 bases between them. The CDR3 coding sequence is TGTGCCAGCAGCCTGAGTCAGGCGGCATCCTACGAGCAGTACTTC. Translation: CASSLSQAASYEQYF.

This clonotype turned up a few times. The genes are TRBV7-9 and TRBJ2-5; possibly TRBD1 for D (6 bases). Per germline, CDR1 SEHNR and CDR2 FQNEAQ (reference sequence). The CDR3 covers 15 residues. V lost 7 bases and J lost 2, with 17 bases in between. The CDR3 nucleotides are TGTGCCAGCATGCTGCGGACAGACCCACAAGAGACCCAGTACTTC. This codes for CASMLRTDPQETQYF.

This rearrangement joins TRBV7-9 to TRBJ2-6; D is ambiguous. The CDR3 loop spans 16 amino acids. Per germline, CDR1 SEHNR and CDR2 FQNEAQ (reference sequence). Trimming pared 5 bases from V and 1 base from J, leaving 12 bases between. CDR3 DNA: TGTGCCAGCAGCATTTACAGTGGATCTGGGGCCAACGTCCTGACTTTC. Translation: CASSIYSGSGANVLTF.